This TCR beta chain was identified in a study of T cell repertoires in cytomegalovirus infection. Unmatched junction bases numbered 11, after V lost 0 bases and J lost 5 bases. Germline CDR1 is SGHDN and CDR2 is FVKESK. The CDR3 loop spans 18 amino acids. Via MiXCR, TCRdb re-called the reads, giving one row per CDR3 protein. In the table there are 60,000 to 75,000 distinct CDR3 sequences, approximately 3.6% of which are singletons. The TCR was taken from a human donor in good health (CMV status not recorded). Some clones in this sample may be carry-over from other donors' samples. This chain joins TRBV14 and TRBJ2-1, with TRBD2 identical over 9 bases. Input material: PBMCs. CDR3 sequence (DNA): TGTGCCAGCAGCCAAGAAGGAGCGGGAGGCCTCATGAACAATGAGCAGTTCTTC. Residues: CASSQEGAGGLMNNEQFF.